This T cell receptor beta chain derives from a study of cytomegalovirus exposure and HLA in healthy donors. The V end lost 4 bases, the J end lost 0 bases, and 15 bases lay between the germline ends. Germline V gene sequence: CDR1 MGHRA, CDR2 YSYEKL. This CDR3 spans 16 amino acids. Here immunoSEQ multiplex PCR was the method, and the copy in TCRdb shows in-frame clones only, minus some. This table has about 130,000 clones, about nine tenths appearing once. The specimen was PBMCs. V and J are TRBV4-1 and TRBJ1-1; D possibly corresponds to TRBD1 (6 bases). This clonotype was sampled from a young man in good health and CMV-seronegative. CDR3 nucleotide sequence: TGCGCCAGCAGCCGGACAGCAGCCCCTATGAACACTGAAGCTTTCTTT. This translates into CASSRTAAPMNTEAFF.